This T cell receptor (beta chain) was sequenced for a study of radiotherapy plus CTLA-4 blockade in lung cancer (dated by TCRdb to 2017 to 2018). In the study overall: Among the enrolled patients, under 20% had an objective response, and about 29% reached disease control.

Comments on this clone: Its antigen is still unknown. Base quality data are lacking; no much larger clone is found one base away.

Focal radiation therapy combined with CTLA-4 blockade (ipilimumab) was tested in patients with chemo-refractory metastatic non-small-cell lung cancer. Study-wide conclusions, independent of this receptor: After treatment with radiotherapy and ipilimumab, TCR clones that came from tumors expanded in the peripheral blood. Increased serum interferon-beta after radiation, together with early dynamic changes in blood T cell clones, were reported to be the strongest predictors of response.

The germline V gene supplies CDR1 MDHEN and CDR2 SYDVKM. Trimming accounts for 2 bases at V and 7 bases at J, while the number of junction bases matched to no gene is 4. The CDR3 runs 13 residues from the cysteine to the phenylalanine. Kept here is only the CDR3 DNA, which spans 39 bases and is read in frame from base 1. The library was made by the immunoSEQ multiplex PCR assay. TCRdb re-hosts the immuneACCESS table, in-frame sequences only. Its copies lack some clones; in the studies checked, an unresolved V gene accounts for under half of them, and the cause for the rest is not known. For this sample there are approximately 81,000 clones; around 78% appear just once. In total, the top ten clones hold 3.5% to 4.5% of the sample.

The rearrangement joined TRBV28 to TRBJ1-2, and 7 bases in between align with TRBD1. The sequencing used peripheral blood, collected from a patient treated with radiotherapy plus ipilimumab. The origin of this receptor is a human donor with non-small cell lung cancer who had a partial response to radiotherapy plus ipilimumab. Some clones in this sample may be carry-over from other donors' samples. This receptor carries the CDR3 CASSLTGVGGYTF. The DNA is TGTGCCAGCAGTTTAACAGGGGTAGGTGGCTACACCTTC.